The 18 T cell receptor beta chains given below trace back to one sample, sequenced in a study of blood T cell repertoires in COVID-19. Generated by immunoSEQ multiplex PCR, the TCRdb table keeps only in-frame clones and is missing some. Among approximately 59,000 clones listed, more than 70% were seen once. Sequencing was done on a sample of peripheral blood. The receptors here all came from a man between 40 and 49 years old with active COVID-19.

The chain is built from TRBV5-1 and TRBJ2-5; 10 nucleotides align to TRBD2. Germline assignment: CDR1 SGHRS and CDR2 YFSETQ. This CDR3 spans 14 amino acids. V shed 3 bases, J shed 4 bases, and the junction held 3 bases outside the gene matches. For the CDR3, the DNA is TGCGCCAGCAGCTCATGGACTAGCGGAGAGACCCAGTACTTC. Translating gives CASSSWTSGETQYF.

The chain links TRBV5-1 to TRBJ2-7, with 8 bases matching TRBD2. Trimming cost V 4 bases and J 3 bases; bases outside gene matches: 6. The CDR3 covers 14 residues. Germline values: CDR1 SGHRS, CDR2 YFSETQ. DNA of the CDR3: TGCGCCAGCAGCCACCCGGGAGGGGACTACGAGCAGTACTTC. It encodes CASSHPGGDYEQYF.

This clone has only one observation. J is TRBJ1-2 and V is TRBV29-1, with 7 nucleotides matching TRBD1. Germline trimming cut 4 bases from V and 8 bases from J; bases unmatched to any gene: 19. The CDR3 runs to 16 residues. Germline V gives CDR1 SQVTM, CDR2 ANQGSEA. The DNA of the CDR3 is TGCAGCGTTGTTACAGGGGTAACGCGCGGCAAGGGGGGCTACACCTTC. Residues: CSVVTGVTRGKGGYTF.

The chain uses TRBV28 and TRBJ2-3; 9 bases match TRBD2. The CDR3 is 17 residues long. Germline lookup yields CDR1 MDHEN and CDR2 SYDVKM. The V segment lost 5 bases and the J segment 6 bases; nucleotides outside the gene matches: 15. The CDR3 reads CASSPPTSGAGVDTQYF. For the CDR3, the DNA is TGTGCCAGCAGTCCCCCGACTAGCGGAGCGGGGGTGGATACGCAGTATTTT.

The chain couples TRBV11-2 to TRBJ2-3; TRBD2 matches 7 bases. This CDR3 region has 15 residues. Trimming took 4 bases from V and 5 from J; bases not matched to a gene: 9. CDR1 and CDR2 (germline): SGHAT, FQNNGV. CDR3 in DNA: TGTGCCAGCAGCTCCCACCGGGGAGGGGTAGATACGCAGTATTTT. As protein: CASSSHRGGVDTQYF.

This chain connects TRBV14 to TRBJ1-1; D perhaps matches TRBD1 (6 bases). Trimming stripped 2 bases from V and 0 bases from J, with 13 bases between. Germline loops: CDR1 SGHDN, CDR2 FVKESK. The CDR3 is made up of 16 amino acids. CDR3 bases: TGTGCCAGCAGCCAAAAGGGGGGGGATATGAACACTGAAGCTTTCTTT. Protein product: CASSQKGGDMNTEAFF.

The chain links TRBV5-1 to TRBJ1-1; 9 nucleotides line up with TRBD1. Per the germline V gene, CDR1 is SGHRS and CDR2 is YFSETQ. The CDR3 covers 13 residues. V dropped 4 bases and J dropped 6; count of bases not matched to a gene: 4. CDR3 region: CASSITGGSEAFF. CDR3 DNA sequence: TGCGCCAGCAGCATAACAGGGGGCTCTGAAGCTTTCTTT. Full variable domain (outside the CDR3, taken from reference TRBV5-1 and TRBJ1-1): KAGVTQTPRYLIKTRGQQVTLSCSPISGHRSVSWYQQTPGQGLQFLFEYFSETQRNKGNFPGRFSGRQFSNSRSEMNVSTLELGDSALYLCASSITGGSEAFFGQGTRLTVV.

The chain carries TRBV9 and TRBJ2-1, with TRBD2 identical over 9 bases. Per germline, CDR1 SGDLS and CDR2 YYNGEE. The length of the CDR3 is 16 residues. With V trimmed by 3 bases and J by 10 bases, 14 bases remained unmatched. CDR3 sequence reads: CASSGGWAGGPSEQFF. The CDR3 region has the DNA TGTGCCAGCAGCGGTGGTTGGGCGGGAGGGCCGTCCGAGCAGTTCTTC.

The rearrangement links TRBV20-1 to TRBJ1-2; tentative D call: TRBD1 (6 bases). Trimming pared 3 bases from V and 6 bases from J, leaving 17 bases between. Germline CDR1 DFQATT, CDR2 SNEGSKA (reference sequence). This CDR3 is built from 14 residues. This CDR3 reads CSASPGQLGDGYTF. CDR3 DNA sequence: TGCAGTGCTAGTCCCGGACAGCTTGGGGATGGCTACACCTTC.

V is TRBV11-3 and J is TRBJ2-1, with a possible D match to TRBD2 (5 bases). Germline CDR1 is SGHNT and CDR2 is YENEEA. The CDR3 spans 15 residues. V was pared by 2 bases and J by 5 bases, with 13 bases between. CDR3 amino acids: CASSLRSGVHNEQFF. The CDR3 DNA is TGTGCCAGCAGCTTAAGAAGCGGAGTCCACAATGAGCAGTTCTTC.

The chain employs TRBV9 and TRBJ1-2, with D possibly being TRBD1 (5 bases). V lost 4 bases and J 5 bases, leaving 12 bases between the germline ends. Germline V gene sequence: CDR1 SGDLS, CDR2 YYNGEE. The CDR3 loop spans 13 amino acids. CDR3: CASSSIGAYGYTF. CDR3 coding DNA: TGTGCCAGCAGCTCGATAGGGGCATATGGCTACACCTTC.

This rearrangement joins TRBV24-1 to TRBJ1-1; D not resolved. This CDR3 comprises 12 residues. Germline V gives CDR1 KGHDR, CDR2 SFDVKD. Trimming pared 4 bases from V and 11 bases from J, leaving 13 bases between. CDR3 residues: CATSDPNGRAFF. The DNA of the CDR3 is TGTGCCACCAGTGACCCTAACGGGAGGGCTTTCTTT.

This clone appeared a single time. This chain connects TRBV5-1 to TRBJ2-7, with unresolved D. The CDR3 covers 12 residues. Germline V gives CDR1 SGHRS, CDR2 YFSETQ. Trimming pared 5 bases from V and 4 bases from J, leaving 10 bases between. The CDR3 DNA is TGCGCCAGCAGACAAGACAATTACGAGCAGTACTTC. Residues: CASRQDNYEQYF.

In this sample, this clone turned up many times. V and J are TRBV7-3 and TRBJ2-1; D not resolved. In germline, CDR1 is SGHTA, CDR2 FQGTGA. The ends were cut back, 0 bases at V and 6 bases at J, with 6 bases in the middle. The CDR3 covers 13 residues. As DNA, the CDR3 is TGTGCCAGCAGCTTAACCTACCGCAATGAGCAGTTCTTC. It encodes CASSLTYRNEQFF.

The J gene is TRBJ2-1, the V gene TRBV7-9; possibly TRBD2 for D (6 bases). The germline CDR1 and CDR2 sequences are SEHNR and FQNEAQ (reference sequence). The CDR3 covers 17 residues. V lost 5 bases to trimming and J lost 6 bases, with 23 bases between them. The chain's CDR3 is CASSPGTGEPWGNEQFF. The CDR3 nucleotides read TGTGCCAGCAGCCCAGGGACTGGCGAGCCTTGGGGCAATGAGCAGTTCTTC. Supplemented by reference TRBV7-9 and TRBJ2-1, the full variable domain reads DTGVSQNPRHKITKRGQNVTFRCDPISEHNRLYWYRQTLGQGPEFLTYFQNEAQLEKSRLLSDRFSAERPKGSFSTLEIQRTEQGDSAMYLCASSPGTGEPWGNEQFFGPGTRLTVL.

A single count supports this clone. The V gene is TRBV24-1, the J gene TRBJ2-5; 8 bases fit TRBD1. V lost 0 bases and J lost 3; bases outside the gene matches: 5. In germline, CDR1 is KGHDR, CDR2 SFDVKD. The CDR3 is made up of 16 amino acids. The CDR3 DNA reads TGTGCCACCAGTGATTTGAGCAGGGGGCACGAAGAGACCCAGTACTTC. Amino acid sequence: CATSDLSRGHEETQYF.

The CDR3 protein is CASRTASYEQYF. The CDR3, as DNA: TGTGCCAGCAGGACAGCCTCCTACGAGCAGTACTTC. The rearrangement joins TRBV28 to TRBJ2-7; a possible D gene is TRBD1 (5 bases). Germline V lookup: CDR1 MDHEN, CDR2 SYDVKM. V dropped 6 bases and J dropped 0 bases, with 6 bases sitting between them. The CDR3 has 12 residues.

The table lists this clone with a count of one. The chain recombines TRBV10-1 with TRBJ1-1; TRBD1 matches 7 bases. V gave up 6 bases and J gave up 7 bases; unmatched junction bases: 2. The CDR3 consists of 11 residues. The germline V gene encodes CDR1 WNHNN and CDR2 SYGVQD (reference sequence). The CDR3 nucleotides are TGCGCCAGCAGGGGACAGCATGAAGCTTTCTTT. Residues: CASRGQHEAFF.